Following are 31 T cell receptor beta chains from one sample sequenced in a study of tumor-infiltrating lymphocytes in localized non-small cell lung cancer. Assay: immunoSEQ multiplex PCR; the TCRdb copy retains only in-frame clones and omits some. The table shows 12,000 to 15,000 clones, with 68% occurring only once. The sequencing input was uninvolved lung tissue not adjacent to the tumor. These TCRs come from a human donor with non-small cell lung cancer.

The chain recombines TRBV7-9 with TRBJ2-1, with D unclear. This CDR3 is 14 amino acids long. V was clipped by 5 bases and J by 8 bases, with 16 bases between them. Germline lookup yields CDR1 SEHNR and CDR2 FQNEAQ (reference sequence). The CDR3 coding sequence is TGTGCCAGCAGCCAAAGAGCTAGTATCGATGAGCAGTTCTTC. It translates to CASSQRASIDEQFF.

The chain has TRBV5-1 and TRBJ1-6; a possible D gene is TRBD1 (5 bases). Germline V CDR1 and CDR2: SGHRS, YFSETQ. The CDR3 loop spans 17 amino acids. The V and J ends lost 0 bases and 4 bases respectively, with 14 bases between them. This chain's CDR3 is CASSLAPLTEYNSPLHF. CDR3 DNA sequence: TGCGCCAGCAGCTTGGCGCCCCTGACAGAATATAATTCACCCCTCCACTTT.

CDR3 sequence (DNA): TGTGCCAGCAGTGATTCTAGCGGGGGATACGAGCAGTACGTC. Its protein is CASSDSSGGYEQYV. The chain carries TRBV6-1 and TRBJ2-7; 10 bases match TRBD2. V lost 3 bases, J lost 4 bases, and 3 bases stayed unmatched. Germline assignment: CDR1 MNHNS and CDR2 SASEGT. The CDR3 contains 14 residues.

V gene TRBV5-1 combines with J gene TRBJ1-2; no reliable D call. V lost 4 bases and J 0 bases, leaving 4 bases between the germline ends. Germline CDR1 is SGHRS and CDR2 is YFSETQ. CDR3 length equals 12 residues. For the CDR3, the DNA is TGCGCCAGCAGCGAACCTAACTATGGCTACACCTTC. This translates into CASSEPNYGYTF.

J is TRBJ1-1 and V is TRBV5-1; D is ambiguous. CDR1 SGHRS and CDR2 YFSETQ come from the germline V gene. CDR3 size: 11 residues. V was shortened by 4 bases and J by 7 bases, with 8 bases between the two germline ends. CDR3 coding DNA: TGCGCCAGCAGCGTGGACGGTGAAGCTTTCTTT. Protein: CASSVDGEAFF.

V gene TRBV2 combines with J gene TRBJ2-7; TRBD2 might be the D (6 bases). V dropped 3 bases and J dropped 2 bases, with 11 bases sitting between them. The CDR3 runs to 14 residues. In germline, CDR1 is SNHLY, CDR2 FYNNEI. The CDR3 loop is CASSEFGGTYEQYV. The CDR3 bases are TGTGCCAGCAGTGAGTTTGGGGGGACCTACGAGCAGTACGTC.

The genes are TRBV15 and TRBJ2-5; TRBD2 matches at 7 bases. The CDR3 extends over 15 amino acids. The germline gives CDR1 LNHNV, CDR2 YYDKDF (reference sequence). The junction had 6 bases not matched to a gene; V was cut back by 1 base and J by 4 bases. CDR3 loop: CATSRGNSGLETQYF. CDR3 DNA sequence: TGTGCCACCAGCAGAGGCAATAGCGGGTTAGAGACCCAGTACTTC.

This clone was counted a few times. This chain links TRBV27 with TRBJ1-1; maybe TRBD1 (6 bases). CDR1 MNHEY and CDR2 SMNVEV come from the germline V gene (reference sequence). The CDR3 length is 14 residues. The ends were cut back, 7 bases at V and 7 bases at J, with 19 bases in the middle. The CDR3: CASNLQGPRGEAFF. The CDR3 DNA follows: TGTGCCAGCAACCTACAGGGACCTCGGGGTGAAGCTTTCTTT.

The chain recombines TRBV5-1 with TRBJ1-6, with TRBD1 matching 8 bases. V shed 4 bases and J 5 bases; nucleotides not matched to a gene: 5. Germline CDR1 is SGHRS and CDR2 is YFSETQ. The CDR3 contains 15 residues. CDR3 nucleotide sequence: TGCGCCAGCAGCCCCGGACAGGGAGATAATTCACCCCTCCACTTT. Its translation is CASSPGQGDNSPLHF.

The chain combines TRBV5-8 with TRBJ2-7; 13 nucleotides align to TRBD2. This CDR3 spans 18 amino acids. Germline trimming cut 4 bases from V and 3 bases from J; bases unmatched to any gene: 13. Looked up from germline, CDR1 is SGHTS and CDR2 is YDEGEE. The CDR3 protein is CASSTGTSGISFSYEQYF. Here the CDR3 DNA reads TGTGCCAGCAGCACGGGGACTAGCGGGATTTCATTCAGCTACGAGCAGTACTTC.

The rearrangement links TRBV28 to TRBJ1-1, with D unclear. The V end was cut by 5 bases, the J end by 0 bases, with 13 bases between. Per germline, CDR1 MDHEN and CDR2 SYDVKM. The CDR3 loop spans 15 amino acids. CDR3 sequence: CASSPTWGLNTEAFF. Written as DNA, the CDR3 is TGTGCCAGCAGTCCCACCTGGGGTTTGAACACTGAAGCTTTCTTT.

This clone is labeled as medium-sized (0.01 to 0.1%). The sample holds other DNA sequences that translate to the same CDR3. The CDR3 coding sequence is TGCGCCAGCAGCCCCCTTACCGGGAACACTGAAGCTTTCTTT. Translated: CASSPLTGNTEAFF. J is TRBJ1-1 and V is TRBV5-1; D gene uncertain. Trimming stripped 4 bases from V and 1 base from J, with 11 bases between. The CDR3 is 14 amino acids. The germline gives CDR1 SGHRS, CDR2 YFSETQ.

The chain joins TRBV7-9 to TRBJ1-6, with D uncertain. Germline lookup yields CDR1 SEHNR and CDR2 FQNEAQ (reference sequence). The length of the CDR3 is 15 residues. The germline V and J ends were trimmed by 0 bases and 8 bases, with 11 bases remaining between them. CDR3 sequence reads: CASSLANSAHSPLHF. In DNA, the CDR3 is TGTGCCAGCAGCTTAGCAAACAGCGCCCATTCACCCCTCCACTTT. The whole variable domain, filled in from reference TRBV7-9 and TRBJ1-6, reads DTGVSQNPRHKITKRGQNVTFRCDPISEHNRLYWYRQTLGQGPEFLTYFQNEAQLEKSRLLSDRFSAERPKGSFSTLEIQRTEQGDSAMYLCASSLANSAHSPLHFGNGTRLTVT.

The chain carries TRBV7-8 and TRBJ1-5, with D uncertain. Trimming removed 5 bases at V and 6 bases at J, with 11 bases between. This CDR3 spans 13 amino acids. Germline-derived CDR1 and CDR2 are SGHVS and FQNEAQ. The CDR3 loop reads CASSISYGQPQHF. The CDR3 DNA is TGTGCCAGCAGCATTTCATACGGTCAGCCCCAGCATTTT.

The J gene is TRBJ2-3, the V gene TRBV9; TRBD2 is a possible D gene (6 bases). The ends were cut back, 2 bases at V and 5 bases at J, with 15 bases in the middle. The CDR3 totals 15 residues. Per germline, CDR1 SGDLS and CDR2 YYNGEE. The CDR3 spells CASSVGSSGEDTQYF. The CDR3 DNA reads as TGTGCCAGCAGCGTCGGGTCCTCGGGGGAAGATACGCAGTATTTT.

Regarding this clone: One end of the junction does not line up with germline, which may come from a read error. V gene TRBV9 combines with J gene TRBJ2-4; D possibly matches TRBD1 or TRBD2 (5 bases each). The CDR3 runs to 13 residues. Germline lookup yields CDR1 SGDLS and CDR2 YYNGEE. The CDR3 here is CASSVDLEGTLIF. Here the CDR3 DNA reads TGTGCCAGCAGCGTAGATCTCGAAGGGACCCTAATCTTC.

The chain is built from TRBV4-1 and TRBJ2-6; D is undetermined. The CDR3 spans 16 residues. The germline CDR1 and CDR2 sequences are MGHRA and YSYEKL. Between the trimmed V and J ends, which lost 4 bases and 1 base, there was a span of 11 bases. CDR3: CASSPPRTSGANVLTF. The CDR3 nucleotides are TGCGCCAGCAGCCCCCCCAGAACTTCTGGGGCCAACGTCCTGACTTTC.

V gene TRBV29-1 combines with J gene TRBJ2-1, with TRBD2 matching over 9 bases. The V gene end was trimmed by 4 bases and the J gene end by 7 bases; junction bases not matched to a gene: 14. CDR3 length equals 16 residues. CDR1 SQVTM and CDR2 ANQGSEA come from the germline V gene. The CDR3 coding sequence is TGCAGCGTTGTCTTGTGGTCCAGCGGGAGGAGAAATGAGCAGTTCTTC. Encoded protein: CSVVLWSSGRRNEQFF.

CDR3 nucleotides: TGTGCCAGCAGTTCGGACTCTTCGTCCTACAATGAGCAGTTCTTC. Protein sequence: CASSSDSSSYNEQFF. The chain combines TRBV6-5 with TRBJ2-1, with D possibly matching TRBD2 (5 bases). The germline gives CDR1 MNHEY, CDR2 SVGAGI. Trimming left V 4 bases short and J 1 base short, with 11 bases between. The length of the CDR3 is 15 residues.

V gene TRBV5-4 combines with J gene TRBJ2-4; D is tentatively TRBD1 or TRBD2 (5 bases each). V was pared by 0 bases and J by 4 bases, with 14 bases between. CDR3 length: 16 amino acids. Germline V gives CDR1 SGHNT, CDR2 YYREEE (reference sequence). CDR3 region: CASSLGGQGEKNIQYF. DNA of the CDR3: TGTGCCAGCAGCTTGGGGGGCCAGGGAGAGAAAAACATTCAGTACTTC.

The chain couples TRBV28 to TRBJ1-5, with D hard to call. This CDR3 spans 13 amino acids. Looked up from germline, CDR1 is MDHEN and CDR2 is SYDVKM. The germline V and J ends were trimmed by 8 bases and 0 bases, with 8 bases remaining between them. DNA for the CDR3: TGTGCCAGCCGTTCCCCTAGCAATCAGCCCCAGCATTTT. The encoded protein is CASRSPSNQPQHF.

V and J are TRBV13 and TRBJ2-7; D is unresolved. The CDR3 loop spans 13 amino acids. Trimming pared 0 bases from V and 3 bases from J, leaving 6 bases between. The germline V gene has CDR1 PRHDT and CDR2 FYEKMQ (reference sequence). The CDR3 sequence is CASSLGSGYEQYV. As DNA, the CDR3 is TGTGCCAGCAGCTTAGGTTCGGGCTACGAGCAGTACGTC.

The rearrangement links TRBV7-2 to TRBJ1-1; possibly TRBD1 for D (5 bases). The CDR3 is made up of 13 amino acids. The V end lost 5 bases, the J end lost 2 bases, and 9 bases lay between the germline ends. Germline CDR1 and CDR2: SGHTA and FQGNSA. The CDR3: CASSGDRNTEAFF. CDR3 DNA sequence: TGTGCCAGCAGCGGCGACAGAAACACTGAAGCTTTCTTT.

This chain connects TRBV29-1 to TRBJ2-7; D is perhaps TRBD1 (5 bases). From germline, CDR1 is SQVTM and CDR2 ANQGSEA. The CDR3 loop spans 11 amino acids. V was clipped by 4 bases and J by 8 bases, with 12 bases between them. In DNA, the CDR3 is TGCAGCGTTGTTTCAGGGAATAAGCAGTACTTC. Amino acid sequence: CSVVSGNKQYF.

The rearrangement uses TRBV5-8 and TRBJ1-2; a possible D gene is TRBD1 (5 bases). Per germline, CDR1 SGHTS and CDR2 YDEGEE. The CDR3 extends over 14 amino acids. V was cut by 7 bases and J by 4 bases, with 17 bases left in between. This CDR3 is CASAPRGGSYGYTF. The CDR3 DNA reads as TGTGCCAGCGCCCCAAGGGGAGGGAGCTATGGCTACACCTTC. Full variable domain (outside the CDR3, taken from reference TRBV5-8 and TRBJ1-2): EAGVTQSPTHLIKTRGQQATLRCSPISGHTSVYWYQQALGLGLQFLLWYDEGEERNRGNFPPRFSGRQFPNYSSELNVNALELEDSALYLCASAPRGGSYGYTFGSGTRLTVV.

The V and J genes are TRBV29-1 and TRBJ1-2; D unresolved. The germline gives CDR1 SQVTM, CDR2 ANQGSEA. With 0 bases removed from V and 7 bases from J, the gap between germline ends came to 9 bases. The CDR3 consists of 12 residues. The CDR3 is CSVEDLVGGYTF. CDR3 nucleotide sequence: TGCAGCGTTGAAGATCTTGTCGGTGGCTACACCTTC.

The CDR3 is CASSLWDRRTDTQYF. The DNA for the CDR3 is TGTGCCAGCAGCTTGTGGGACAGGCGCACAGATACGCAGTATTTT. J is TRBJ2-3 and V is TRBV5-6; 8 bases map to TRBD1. The CDR3 is made up of 15 amino acids. The germline V gene encodes CDR1 SGHDT and CDR2 YYEEEE. V was pared by 1 base and J by 1 base, with 2 bases of the junction left unmatched.

The V gene is TRBV4-1, the J gene TRBJ1-2; no definite D call. CDR1 is MGHRA and CDR2 is YSYEKL in the germline V gene. The CDR3 spans 14 residues. Deletions cut 1 base from V and 5 bases from J, with 11 bases between. CDR3 protein: CASSQVADGYGYTF. In nucleotides, the CDR3 is TGCGCCAGCAGCCAAGTGGCGGACGGGTATGGCTACACCTTC.

The chain has TRBV19 and TRBJ2-2; 7 bases align to TRBD2. The CDR3 loop spans 17 amino acids. The V and J ends lost 3 bases and 3 bases, in that order; junction bases with no gene match: 10. Germline V CDR1 and CDR2: LNHDA, SQIVND (reference sequence). CDR3 bases: TGTGCCAGTAGTATCGGCGGCCAGCGGGGATACACCGGGGAGCTGTTTTTT. The encoded protein is CASSIGGQRGYTGELFF.

The chain carries TRBV14 and TRBJ1-4, with TRBD1 as a possible D gene (5 bases). Trimming left V 0 bases short and J 10 bases short, with 9 bases between. The CDR3 has 13 residues. Germline values: CDR1 SGHDN, CDR2 FVKESK. CDR3: CASSQDMGGKLFF. The CDR3 DNA reads TGTGCCAGCAGCCAAGATATGGGGGGAAAACTGTTTTTT.

The V gene is TRBV7-2, the J gene TRBJ1-5, with D possibly TRBD1 on 5 matching bases. Germline lookup yields CDR1 SGHTA and CDR2 FQGNSA. The CDR3 is 16 residues long. Trimming took 6 bases from V and 2 from J, leaving 17 bases between them. Here the CDR3 DNA reads TGTGCCAGCAGTCCAGACTCCGGGACGGGCAATCAGCCCCAGCATTTT. This codes for CASSPDSGTGNQPQHF.